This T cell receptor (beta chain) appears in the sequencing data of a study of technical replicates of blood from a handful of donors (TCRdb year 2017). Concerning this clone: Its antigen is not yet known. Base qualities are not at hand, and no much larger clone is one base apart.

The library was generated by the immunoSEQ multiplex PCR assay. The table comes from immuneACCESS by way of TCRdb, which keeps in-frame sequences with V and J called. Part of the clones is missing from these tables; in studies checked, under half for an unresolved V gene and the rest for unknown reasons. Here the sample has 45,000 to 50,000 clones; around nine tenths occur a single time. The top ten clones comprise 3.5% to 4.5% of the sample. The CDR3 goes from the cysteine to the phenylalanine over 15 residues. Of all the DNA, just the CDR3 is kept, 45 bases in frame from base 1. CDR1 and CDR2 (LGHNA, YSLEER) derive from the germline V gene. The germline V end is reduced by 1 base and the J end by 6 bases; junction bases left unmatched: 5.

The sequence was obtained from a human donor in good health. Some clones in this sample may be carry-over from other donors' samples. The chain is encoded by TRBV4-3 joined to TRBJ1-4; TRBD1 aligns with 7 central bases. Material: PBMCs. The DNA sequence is TGCGCCAGCAGCCAAGTAGCAGGGGGAGATGAAAAACTGTTTTTT. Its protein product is CASSQVAGGDEKLFF.